This record covers a single T cell receptor (beta chain). This sample is part of a study of blood T cell repertoires in COVID-19. Overall study context: PBMCs, B-cell-depleted T cells, or T cells were the source of the cDNA or gDNA that made up the material.

Sequenced by immunoSEQ multiplex PCR; TCRdb stores in-frame clones only, minus some. The sample has 20,000 or so clones, about 85% seen once; the top ten hold 6% to 9%. The TCR was taken from a human donor with active COVID-19. The donor label of this sample is uncertain. The sequenced material came from peripheral blood.

CDR3 loop: CASRLQRGNEKLFF. CDR3 coding DNA: TGTGCCAGCAGGCTTCAGCGCGGCAATGAAAAACTGTTTTTT. V is TRBV6-5 and J is TRBJ1-4, with D unresolved. CDR3 length: 14 amino acids. Germline CDR1 reads MNHEY; CDR2 reads SVGAGI. V was cut by 6 bases and J by 5 bases, with 13 bases left in between.